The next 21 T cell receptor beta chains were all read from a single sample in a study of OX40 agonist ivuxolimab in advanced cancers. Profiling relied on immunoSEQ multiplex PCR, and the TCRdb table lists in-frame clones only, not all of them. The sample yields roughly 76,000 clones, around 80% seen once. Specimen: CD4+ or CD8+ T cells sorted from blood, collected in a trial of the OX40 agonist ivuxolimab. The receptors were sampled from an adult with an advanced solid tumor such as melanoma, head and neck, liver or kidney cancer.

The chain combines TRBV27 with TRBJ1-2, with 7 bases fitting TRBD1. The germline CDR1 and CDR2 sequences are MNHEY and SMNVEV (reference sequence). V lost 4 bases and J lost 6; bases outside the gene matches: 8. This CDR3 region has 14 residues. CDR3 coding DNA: TGTGCCAGCAGTTCGCGGGACAGCCTGAATGGCTACACCTTC. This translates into CASSSRDSLNGYTF.

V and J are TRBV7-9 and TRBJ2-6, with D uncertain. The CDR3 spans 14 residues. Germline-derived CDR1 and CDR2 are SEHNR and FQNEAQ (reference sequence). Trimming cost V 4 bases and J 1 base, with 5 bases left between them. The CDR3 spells CASSSTSGANVLTF. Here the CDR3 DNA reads TGTGCCAGCAGCTCCACGTCTGGGGCCAACGTCCTGACTTTC. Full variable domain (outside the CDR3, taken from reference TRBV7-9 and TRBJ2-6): DTGVSQNPRHKITKRGQNVTFRCDPISEHNRLYWYRQTLGQGPEFLTYFQNEAQLEKSRLLSDRFSAERPKGSFSTLEIQRTEQGDSAMYLCASSSTSGANVLTFGAGSRLTVL.

In nucleotides, the CDR3 is TGTGCCAGCTCATTCACTTCTGGACGTTCCAGTTATGGCTACACCTTC. This gives the protein CASSFTSGRSSYGYTF. The chain joins TRBV18 to TRBJ1-2; D uncertain. Germline loops: CDR1 KGHSH, CDR2 LQKENI. The V and J ends lost 5 bases and 5 bases respectively, with 21 bases between them. This CDR3 has 16 amino acids.

The CDR3 DNA follows: TGCAGCGTTGGGGACGGTATTAATCAGCCCCAGCATTTT. Protein product: CSVGDGINQPQHF. The chain has TRBV29-1 and TRBJ1-5, with TRBD1 as a possible D gene (5 bases). The germline V gene encodes CDR1 SQVTM and CDR2 ANQGSEA. The V and J ends lost 4 bases and 4 bases respectively, with 11 bases between them. CDR3 length: 13 residues.

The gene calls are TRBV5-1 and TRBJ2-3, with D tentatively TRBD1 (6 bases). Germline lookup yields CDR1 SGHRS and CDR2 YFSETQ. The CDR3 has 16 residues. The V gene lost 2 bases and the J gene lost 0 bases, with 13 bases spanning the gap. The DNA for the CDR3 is TGCGCCAGCAGCTTAGGACTGGACAGAAGCACAGATACGCAGTATTTT. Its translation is CASSLGLDRSTDTQYF.

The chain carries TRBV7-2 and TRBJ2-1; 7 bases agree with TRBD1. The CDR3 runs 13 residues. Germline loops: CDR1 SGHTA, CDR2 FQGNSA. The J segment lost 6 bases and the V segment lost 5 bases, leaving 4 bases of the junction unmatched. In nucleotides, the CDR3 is TGTGCCAGCAGCCGAGGACAGGTCAATGAGCAGTTCTTC. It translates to CASSRGQVNEQFF. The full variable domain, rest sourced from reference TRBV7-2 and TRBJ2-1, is GAGVSQSPSNKVTEKGKDVELRCDPISGHTALYWYRQSLGQGLEFLIYFQGNSAPDKSGLPSDRFSAERTGGSVSTLTIQRTQQEDSAVYLCASSRGQVNEQFFGPGTRLTVL.

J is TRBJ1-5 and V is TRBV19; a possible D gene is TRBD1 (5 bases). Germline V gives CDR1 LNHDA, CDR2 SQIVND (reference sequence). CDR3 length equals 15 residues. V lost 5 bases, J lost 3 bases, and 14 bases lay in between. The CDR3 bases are TGTGCCAGTAGTCCCGGGACCACAAACAATCAGCCCCAGCATTTT. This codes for CASSPGTTNNQPQHF.

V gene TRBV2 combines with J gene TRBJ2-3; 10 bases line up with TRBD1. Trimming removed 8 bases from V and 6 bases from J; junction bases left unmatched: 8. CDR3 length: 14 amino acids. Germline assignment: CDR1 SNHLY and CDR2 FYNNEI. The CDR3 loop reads CASLTGGPLDTQYF. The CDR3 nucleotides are TGTGCCAGCCTGACAGGGGGCCCGTTGGATACGCAGTATTTT.

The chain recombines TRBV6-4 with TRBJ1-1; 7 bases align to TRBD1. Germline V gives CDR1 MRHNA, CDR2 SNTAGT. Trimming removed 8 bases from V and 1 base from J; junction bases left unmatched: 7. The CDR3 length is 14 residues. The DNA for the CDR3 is TGTGCCAGCTCACCGAACAGGGGGAACACTGAAGCTTTCTTT. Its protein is CASSPNRGNTEAFF.

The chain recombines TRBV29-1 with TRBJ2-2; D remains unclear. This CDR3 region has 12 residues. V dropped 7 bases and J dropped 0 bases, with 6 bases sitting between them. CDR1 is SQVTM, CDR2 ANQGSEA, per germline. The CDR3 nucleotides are TGCAGCGCAAGTTCGAACACCGGGGAGCTGTTTTTT. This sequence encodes CSASSNTGELFF.

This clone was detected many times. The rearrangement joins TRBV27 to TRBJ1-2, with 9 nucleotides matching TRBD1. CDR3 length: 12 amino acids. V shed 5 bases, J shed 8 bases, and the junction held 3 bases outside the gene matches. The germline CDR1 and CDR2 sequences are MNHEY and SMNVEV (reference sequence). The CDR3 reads CASSPGTGGYTF. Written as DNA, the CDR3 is TGTGCCAGCAGTCCCGGGACAGGGGGCTACACCTTC.

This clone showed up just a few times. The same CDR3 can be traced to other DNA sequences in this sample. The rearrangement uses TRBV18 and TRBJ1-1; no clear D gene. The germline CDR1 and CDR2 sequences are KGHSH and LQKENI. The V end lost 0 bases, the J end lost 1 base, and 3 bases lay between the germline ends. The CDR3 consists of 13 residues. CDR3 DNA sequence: TGTGCCAGCTCACCACCCGGGAACACTGAAGCTTTCTTT. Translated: CASSPPGNTEAFF.

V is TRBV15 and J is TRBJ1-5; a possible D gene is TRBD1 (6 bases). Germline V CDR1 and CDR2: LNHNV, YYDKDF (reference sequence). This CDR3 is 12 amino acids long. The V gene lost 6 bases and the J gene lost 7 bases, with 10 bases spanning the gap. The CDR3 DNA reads TGTGCCACCAGTGCCGGGGGCCAGCCCCAGCATTTT. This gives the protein CATSAGGQPQHF.

The CDR3 spells CASTIGYSEAFF. Here the CDR3 DNA reads TGTGCCAGTACCATTGGGTACAGTGAAGCTTTCTTT. V is TRBV19 and J is TRBJ1-1; unclear D gene. The V and J ends lost 7 bases and 7 bases respectively, with 13 bases between them. This CDR3 contains 12 residues. CDR1 and CDR2 (germline): LNHDA, SQIVND (reference sequence).

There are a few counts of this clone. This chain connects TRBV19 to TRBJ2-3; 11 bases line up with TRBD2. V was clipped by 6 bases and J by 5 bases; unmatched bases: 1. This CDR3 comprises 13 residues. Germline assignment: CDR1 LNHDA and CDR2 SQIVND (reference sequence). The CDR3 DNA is TGTGCCAGTAGGACTAGCGGGGAAGATACGCAGTATTTT. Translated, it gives CASRTSGEDTQYF.

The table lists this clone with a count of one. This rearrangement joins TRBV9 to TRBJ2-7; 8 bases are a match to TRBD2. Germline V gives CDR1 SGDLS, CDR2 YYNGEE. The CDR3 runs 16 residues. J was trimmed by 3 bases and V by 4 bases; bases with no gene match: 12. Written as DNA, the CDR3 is TGTGCCAGCAGCCCGAGGGGTAGCGGGACGTACTACGAGCAGTACTTC. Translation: CASSPRGSGTYYEQYF.

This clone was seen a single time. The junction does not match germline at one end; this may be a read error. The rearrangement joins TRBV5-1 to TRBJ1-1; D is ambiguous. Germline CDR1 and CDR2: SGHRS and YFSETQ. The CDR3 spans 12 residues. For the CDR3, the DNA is TGTGCCAGCAGCTTGGGAAGAGATGAAGCTTTCTTT. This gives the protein CASSLGRDEAFF.

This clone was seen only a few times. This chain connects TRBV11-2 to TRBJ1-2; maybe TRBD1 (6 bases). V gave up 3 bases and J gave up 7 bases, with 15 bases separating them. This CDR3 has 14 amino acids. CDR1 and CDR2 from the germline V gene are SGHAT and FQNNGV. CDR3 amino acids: CASSFLSGTTGYTF. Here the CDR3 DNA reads TGTGCCAGCAGCTTTTTATCCGGGACAACTGGCTACACCTTC.

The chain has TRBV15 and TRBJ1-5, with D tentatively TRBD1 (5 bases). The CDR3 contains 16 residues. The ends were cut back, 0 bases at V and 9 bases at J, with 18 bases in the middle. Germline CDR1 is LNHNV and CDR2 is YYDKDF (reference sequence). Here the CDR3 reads CATSREKIRAGAPQHF. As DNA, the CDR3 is TGTGCCACCAGCAGAGAGAAAATCAGGGCTGGGGCGCCCCAGCATTTT.

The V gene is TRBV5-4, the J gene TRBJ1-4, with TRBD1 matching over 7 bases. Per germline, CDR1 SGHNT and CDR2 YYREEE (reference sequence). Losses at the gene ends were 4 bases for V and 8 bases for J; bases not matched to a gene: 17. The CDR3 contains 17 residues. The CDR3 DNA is TGTGCCAGCAGCCAAAGGGGGAGGGGGCTGCAAAAAGAAAAACTGTTTTTT. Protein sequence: CASSQRGRGLQKEKLFF.

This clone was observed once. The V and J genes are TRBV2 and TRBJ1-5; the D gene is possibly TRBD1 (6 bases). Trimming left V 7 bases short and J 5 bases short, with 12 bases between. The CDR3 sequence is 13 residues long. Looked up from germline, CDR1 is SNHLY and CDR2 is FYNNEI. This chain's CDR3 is CASTRQGYQPQHF. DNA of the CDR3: TGTGCCAGCACGCGGCAGGGGTATCAGCCCCAGCATTTT.